Described below is a single T cell receptor (beta chain) sequence and its context. Autoimmune disease history or systemic immunosuppression was exclusionary. TCRdb's copy holds only in-frame clones and misses some; the assay was immunoSEQ multiplex PCR. The repertoire holds about 65,000 clones, with about 92% as singletons. This sample was taken from a study of OX40 agonist ivuxolimab in advanced cancers. The sample was CD4+ or CD8+ T cells sorted from blood, taken in a trial of the OX40 agonist ivuxolimab. The clonotype was recovered from an adult with an advanced solid tumor such as melanoma, head and neck, liver or kidney cancer.

The CDR3 region is CAWSRGRAKVVGSPLHF. For the CDR3, the DNA is TGTGCCTGGTCGAGGGGCAGGGCTAAGGTCGTTGGGTCACCCCTCCACTTT. The gene calls are TRBV30 and TRBJ1-6; maybe TRBD1 (5 bases). Germline loops: CDR1 GTSNPN, CDR2 SVGIG (reference sequence). V dropped 5 bases and J dropped 10 bases, with 27 bases sitting between them. The CDR3 consists of 17 residues. The full variable domain, completed using reference TRBV30 and TRBJ1-6, is SQTIHQWPATLVQPVGSPLSLECTVEGTSNPNLYWYRQAAGRGLQLLFYSVGIGQISSEVPQNLSASRPQDRQFILSSKKLLLSDSGFYLCAWSRGRAKVVGSPLHFGNGTRLTVT.